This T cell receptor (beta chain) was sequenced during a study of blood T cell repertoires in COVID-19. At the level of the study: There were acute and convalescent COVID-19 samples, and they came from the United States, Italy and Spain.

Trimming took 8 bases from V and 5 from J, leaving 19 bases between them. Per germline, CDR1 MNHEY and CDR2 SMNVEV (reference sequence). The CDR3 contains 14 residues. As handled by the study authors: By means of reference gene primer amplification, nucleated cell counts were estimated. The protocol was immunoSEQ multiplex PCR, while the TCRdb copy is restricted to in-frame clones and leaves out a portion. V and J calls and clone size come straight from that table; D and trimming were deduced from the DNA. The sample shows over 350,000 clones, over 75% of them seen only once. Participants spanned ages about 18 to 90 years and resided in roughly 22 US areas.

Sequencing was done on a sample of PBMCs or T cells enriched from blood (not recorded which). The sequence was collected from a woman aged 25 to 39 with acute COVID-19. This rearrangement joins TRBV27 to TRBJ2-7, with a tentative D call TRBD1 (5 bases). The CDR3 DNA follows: TGTGCCAGCCGCAAGGCCGGGCAGGGCCACGAGCAGTACTTC. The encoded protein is CASRKAGQGHEQYF.